These 27 T cell receptor beta chains share one sample of origin, sequenced in a study of shared clonotypes between healthy human individuals. The table came from immunoSEQ multiplex PCR; TCRdb's copy has only in-frame clones and leaves some out. The table lists millions of clones, just over 90% of them singletons. The sequenced sample consisted of naive CD4+ T cells sorted from blood. Regarding subset: CD45RA+ positively selected. The receptor set was obtained from a man younger than 35 in good health.

On this clone itself: This CDR3 is also generated by other DNA sequences in the sample. The chain couples TRBV18 to TRBJ2-1; TRBD1 matches at 7 bases. CDR1 KGHSH and CDR2 LQKENI come from the germline V gene. This CDR3 has 15 amino acids. The J segment lost 0 bases and the V segment lost 3 bases, leaving 2 bases of the junction unmatched. The CDR3 DNA reads as TGTGCCAGCTCACCGGACAGGAGCTCCTACAATGAGCAGTTCTTC. The encoded protein is CASSPDRSSYNEQFF.

The chain employs TRBV4-1 and TRBJ2-1, with TRBD1 matching 7 bases. V lost 3 bases, J lost 8 bases, and 16 bases stayed unmatched. CDR1 MGHRA and CDR2 YSYEKL come from the germline V gene. CDR3 size: 17 residues. CDR3 sequence reads: CASSQGPTGPLLDEQFF. The CDR3 bases are TGCGCCAGCAGCCAGGGACCGACAGGGCCCCTCCTCGATGAGCAGTTCTTC.

This clone appeared a few times. V usage is TRBV30 and J usage is TRBJ1-1; a weak D match, TRBD1 (6 bases). V lost 4 bases to trimming and J lost 2 bases, with 11 bases between them. The CDR3 loop spans 13 amino acids. Germline lookup yields CDR1 GTSNPN and CDR2 SVGIG (reference sequence). The CDR3 nucleotides read TGTGCCTGGATTACAGGGTTCAACACTGAAGCTTTCTTT. Translated: CAWITGFNTEAFF.

The chain has TRBV6-5 and TRBJ2-2; 8 bases are shared with TRBD1. V trimming: 6 bases; J trimming: 3 bases; junction bases outside the gene matches: 6. Germline CDR1 and CDR2: MNHEY and SVGAGI. The CDR3 runs 15 residues. The CDR3 is CASRTGGLDTGELFF. The CDR3 DNA follows: TGTGCCAGCAGAACAGGGGGGTTGGACACCGGGGAGCTGTTTTTT.

This clone was recorded once. This chain uses TRBV30 with TRBJ1-5, with D possibly being TRBD1 (5 bases). V lost 3 bases and J 1 base, leaving 13 bases between the germline ends. The CDR3 contains 15 residues. Germline CDR1 GTSNPN, CDR2 SVGIG (reference sequence). The CDR3 reads CAWSRTRESNQPQHF. The CDR3 nucleotides are TGTGCCTGGAGCCGGACCAGGGAAAGCAATCAGCCCCAGCATTTT.

V and J are TRBV18 and TRBJ2-5, with D maybe TRBD1 (6 bases). V was trimmed by 1 base and J by 6 bases, leaving 12 bases between them. The germline V gene encodes CDR1 KGHSH and CDR2 LQKENI. CDR3 length equals 14 residues. The CDR3 is CASSPQQGLQTQYF. CDR3 nucleotides: TGTGCCAGCTCACCACAACAGGGTTTGCAGACCCAGTACTTC.

CDR3: CASSLAGSVQETQYF. The DNA for the CDR3 is TGTGCCAGCAGCTTAGCCGGGAGTGTGCAAGAGACCCAGTACTTC. V gene TRBV7-9 combines with J gene TRBJ2-5; tentatively, D is TRBD2 (6 bases). The CDR3 consists of 15 residues. V was trimmed by 0 bases and J by 2 bases, leaving 10 bases between them. The germline CDR1 and CDR2 sequences are SEHNR and FQNEAQ (reference sequence).

This clone is a singleton in its sample. This chain uses TRBV28 with TRBJ1-5, with D tentatively TRBD1 (5 bases). V was trimmed by 2 bases and J by 4 bases, leaving 18 bases between them. Germline V lookup: CDR1 MDHEN, CDR2 SYDVKM. CDR3 size: 17 residues. DNA for the CDR3: TGTGCCAGCAGTTTAAGTCGGGGCCAAGGAGGGAATCAGCCCCAGCATTTT. Protein sequence: CASSLSRGQGGNQPQHF.

CDR3 DNA sequence: TGTGCCAGCGGGGCTTGGGATACGCAGTATTTT. It translates to CASGAWDTQYF. The V call is TRBV11-2, the J call TRBJ2-3, with D maybe TRBD1 (5 bases). Germline-derived CDR1 and CDR2 are SGHAT and FQNNGV. CDR3 length: 11 amino acids. The germline V and J ends were trimmed by 8 bases and 6 bases, with 9 bases remaining between them. The whole variable domain, remainder taken from reference TRBV11-2 and TRBJ2-3, is EAGVAQSPRYKIIEKRQSVAFWCNPISGHATLYWYQQILGQGPKLLIQFQNNGVVDDSQLPKDRFSAERLKGVDSTLKIQPAKLEDSAVYLCASGAWDTQYFGPGTRLTVL.

The chain joins TRBV5-1 to TRBJ1-2; 8 nucleotides agree with TRBD1. The CDR3 extends over 16 amino acids. In germline, CDR1 is SGHRS, CDR2 YFSETQ. With 1 base clipped from V and 8 bases from J, the junction kept 13 bases outside the gene matches. The chain's CDR3 is CASSLIGGQGEGGYTF. As DNA, the CDR3 is TGCGCCAGCAGCTTGATAGGAGGACAGGGAGAAGGGGGCTACACCTTC.

This sequence joins TRBV6-1 and TRBJ1-2; 9 bases line up with TRBD1. CDR3 length: 15 amino acids. Germline loops: CDR1 MNHNS, CDR2 SASEGT. V lost 5 bases to trimming and J lost 6 bases; unmatched junction nucleotides: 10. The CDR3: CASSLETGTGNGYTF. The CDR3 DNA reads as TGTGCCAGCAGTCTAGAAACCGGGACAGGGAATGGCTACACCTTC.

The rearrangement links TRBV18 to TRBJ1-2; 8 bases are shared with TRBD1. Germline values: CDR1 KGHSH, CDR2 LQKENI. V lost 6 bases, J lost 5 bases, and 8 bases stayed unmatched. This CDR3 contains 14 residues. Here the CDR3 DNA reads TGTGCCAGCTCGTCCGACAGGGGAGGTTATGGCTACACCTTC. This codes for CASSSDRGGYGYTF.

The chain recombines TRBV6-6 with TRBJ2-3; 10 bases match TRBD2. Germline V lookup: CDR1 MNHNY, CDR2 SVGAGI (reference sequence). The CDR3 is 16 residues long. The V and J ends lost 5 bases and 5 bases, in that order; junction bases with no gene match: 10. The CDR3 nucleotides are TGTGCCAGCAGTACGAGTTTAGCGGGGGGCGGAGATACGCAGTATTTT. It translates to CASSTSLAGGGDTQYF.

The gene calls are TRBV5-4 and TRBJ2-7, with D perhaps matching TRBD1 or TRBD2 (5 bases each). This CDR3 region has 14 residues. The V end lost 3 bases, the J end lost 7 bases, and 17 bases lay between the germline ends. In germline, CDR1 is SGHNT, CDR2 YYREEE (reference sequence). As DNA, the CDR3 is TGTGCCAGCAGCTCCGGGACGCGTCCTGGGGAGCAGTACTTC. This translates into CASSSGTRPGEQYF. The complete variable domain, with remaining parts taken from reference TRBV5-4 and TRBJ2-7, reads ETGVTQSPTHLIKTRGQQVTLRCSSQSGHNTVSWYQQALGQGPQFIFQYYREEENGRGNFPPRFSGLQFPNYSSELNVNALELDDSALYLCASSSGTRPGEQYFGPGTRLTVT.

V usage is TRBV6-5 and J usage is TRBJ1-1; D gene uncertain. V was trimmed by 0 bases and J by 4 bases, leaving 12 bases between them. The CDR3 covers 15 residues. Germline-derived CDR1 and CDR2 are MNHEY and SVGAGI. The CDR3 nucleotides are TGTGCCAGCAGTTACTCTATGGGTGGAAGCACTGAAGCTTTCTTT. Translated: CASSYSMGGSTEAFF.

In nucleotides, the CDR3 is TGTGCCAGCAGCTTAATAACGTCAGCGAGCTCCTATAATTCACCCCTCCACTTT. It translates to CASSLITSASSYNSPLHF. This chain connects TRBV11-2 to TRBJ1-6; no reliable D call. Per germline, CDR1 SGHAT and CDR2 FQNNGV. The CDR3 has 18 amino acids. The V and J ends lost 2 bases and 0 bases respectively, with 14 bases between them.

The CDR3 DNA reads as TGTGCCAGCAGTCAGCAGGGGGTGTGGGCTTTCTTT. Translated, it gives CASSQQGVWAFF. V and J are TRBV7-8 and TRBJ1-1, with 7 bases identical to TRBD1. The germline V gene has CDR1 SGHVS and CDR2 FQNEAQ. J was trimmed by 11 bases and V by 6 bases; bases with no gene match: 9. The CDR3 runs to 12 residues.

The rearrangement joins TRBV28 to TRBJ2-1, with 7 nucleotides matching TRBD1. CDR1 is MDHEN, CDR2 SYDVKM, per germline. The CDR3 covers 14 residues. With 0 bases clipped from V and 5 bases from J, the junction kept 1 base outside the gene matches. The CDR3 DNA follows: TGTGCCAGCAGTTTATGGGACAGGAACAATGAGCAGTTCTTC. Translation: CASSLWDRNNEQFF.

The chain joins TRBV6-5 to TRBJ1-6; perhaps TRBD1 as D (6 bases). The germline V gene has CDR1 MNHEY and CDR2 SVGAGI. V dropped 1 base and J dropped 7 bases, with 14 bases sitting between them. There are 16 residues in the CDR3. CDR3 DNA sequence: TGTGCCAGCAGTTACTTTCTTGGGGGCCCCAATTCACCCCTCCACTTT. This codes for CASSYFLGGPNSPLHF.

A remark on this clone: The sample has other DNA sequences that encode this CDR3 too. CDR3 in amino acids: CASRTQSSGNTIYF. As DNA, the CDR3 is TGTGCCAGTAGAACCCAGAGCTCTGGAAACACCATATATTTT. The chain joins TRBV19 to TRBJ1-3, with D uncertain. V shed 6 bases and J shed 0 bases, with 9 bases lying between them. The CDR3 length is 14 residues. Germline-derived CDR1 and CDR2 are LNHDA and SQIVND (reference sequence).

This rearrangement joins TRBV9 to TRBJ1-1; D gene ambiguous. The CDR3 contains 14 residues. Trimming left V 4 bases short and J 1 base short, with 11 bases between. Germline assignment: CDR1 SGDLS and CDR2 YYNGEE. The CDR3 spells CASSPHLGNTEAFF. CDR3 bases: TGTGCCAGCAGCCCCCATCTCGGGAACACTGAAGCTTTCTTT.

The rearrangement uses TRBV6-4 and TRBJ2-2, with D tentatively TRBD2 (6 bases). The CDR3 runs 14 residues. The V gene's germline CDR1 is MRHNA and CDR2 SNTAGT. V lost 5 bases and J 6 bases, leaving 13 bases between the germline ends. CDR3 nucleotide sequence: TGTGCCAGCAGTTCGGGGGTCGTGGCCGGGGAGCTGTTTTTT. Its protein product is CASSSGVVAGELFF.

J is TRBJ2-7 and V is TRBV19; 7 bases fit TRBD2. The J segment lost 4 bases and the V segment lost 6 bases, leaving 12 bases of the junction unmatched. The CDR3 contains 15 residues. Germline V lookup: CDR1 LNHDA, CDR2 SQIVND (reference sequence). CDR3 residues: CASRMSGEGLYEQYF. As DNA, the CDR3 is TGTGCCAGTAGGATGAGCGGGGAGGGCTTATACGAGCAGTACTTC.

J is TRBJ1-2 and V is TRBV29-1; D might be TRBD1 (6 bases). Trimming took off 6 bases at V and 0 bases at J, with 14 bases between the two ends. Germline lookup yields CDR1 SQVTM and CDR2 ANQGSEA. This CDR3 is 14 amino acids long. This CDR3 reads CSVGQRLANYGYTF. As DNA, the CDR3 is TGCAGCGTAGGACAGCGACTAGCTAACTATGGCTACACCTTC.

V gene TRBV10-3 combines with J gene TRBJ1-3; 7 positions agree with TRBD1. Germline V gene lookup returns CDR1 ENHRY and CDR2 SYGVKD. The length of the CDR3 is 16 residues. V was clipped by 6 bases and J by 9 bases; unmatched bases: 17. The CDR3 region is CAIRGGQPGVGGTIYF. CDR3 DNA sequence: TGTGCCATCAGGGGGGGACAGCCCGGGGTTGGAGGCACCATATATTTT.

The V gene is TRBV10-1, the J gene TRBJ2-3, with no clear D. Per germline, CDR1 WNHNN and CDR2 SYGVQD (reference sequence). This CDR3 has 14 amino acids. Trimming stripped 6 bases from V and 0 bases from J, with 10 bases between. Here the CDR3 reads CASSAVVSTDTQYF. The CDR3 region has the DNA TGCGCCAGCAGCGCCGTTGTGAGCACAGATACGCAGTATTTT.

This sequence joins TRBV6-1 and TRBJ1-2; D ambiguous. With 7 bases removed from V and 2 bases from J, the gap between germline ends came to 5 bases. Germline CDR1 is MNHNS and CDR2 is SASEGT. The CDR3 spans 11 residues. The CDR3 sequence: CASKGNYGYTF. In nucleotides, the CDR3 is TGTGCCAGCAAAGGGAACTATGGCTACACCTTC.